Presented here are 22 T cell receptor beta chains from one specimen sequenced in a study. TCRdb re-analysed the RT-PCR reads in MiXCR, keeping a single row per CDR3 protein. This table has hundreds of thousands of distinct CDR3 sequences, 11% to 15% appearing once. The specimen sequenced was memory CD4+ T cells from blood. These receptors were collected from a female donor in good health, serving as a healthy control.

V usage is TRBV7-8 and J usage is TRBJ2-2, with TRBD1 matching 7 bases. The germline V gene has CDR1 SGHVS and CDR2 FQNEAQ. The CDR3 consists of 15 residues. The junction had 5 bases not matched to a gene; V was cut back by 4 bases and J by 3 bases. CDR3 protein: CASSSGQADTGELFF. The CDR3 DNA follows: TGTGCCAGCAGCTCTGGACAGGCAGACACCGGGGAGCTGTTTTTT.

The rearrangement joins TRBV20-1 to TRBJ2-3; D call uncertain. The CDR3 has 16 residues. Trimming took off 0 bases at V and 0 bases at J, with 13 bases between the two ends. The V gene's germline CDR1 is DFQATT and CDR2 SNEGSKA (reference sequence). The CDR3 DNA reads as TGCAGTGCTAGAGATTTTAAGGGAACTAGCACAGATACGCAGTATTTT. It codes for CSARDFKGTSTDTQYF.

This clonotype occurred a few times. V usage is TRBV6-2 or TRBV6-3 and J usage is TRBJ2-3, with D uncertain. V was cut by 10 bases and J by 2 bases, with 13 bases left in between. The CDR3 is 13 residues long. Germline assignment: CDR1 MNHEY and CDR2 SVGEGT. The CDR3 region is CATNDGNTDTQYF. CDR3 DNA: TGTGCCACCAACGACGGAAACACAGATACGCAGTATTTT.

There are a few counts of this clonotype. This chain links TRBV20-1 with TRBJ2-7; 14 bases agree with TRBD2. J gave up 0 bases and V 3 bases, and 4 bases lay outside the gene matches. This CDR3 contains 16 residues. The germline V gene encodes CDR1 DFQATT and CDR2 SNEGSKA (reference sequence). The CDR3 DNA reads as TGCAGTGCTAGGGGACTAGCGGGGGAATCCTCCTACGAGCAGTACTTC. It is translated as CSARGLAGESSYEQYF.

This clonotype showed up many times. CDR3 nucleotide sequence: TGCAGTGCTAAGTCAGGGGGTGTGTCGGAAAATCAGCCCCAGCATTTT. This gives the protein CSAKSGGVSENQPQHF. V gene TRBV20-1 combines with J gene TRBJ1-5; 7 nucleotides line up with TRBD1. Looked up from germline, CDR1 is DFQATT and CDR2 is SNEGSKA (reference sequence). The ends lost 4 bases at V and 4 bases at J; junction bases unmatched: 13. This CDR3 region has 16 residues.

This clonotype was seen at least ten times. The V call is TRBV4-2, the J call TRBJ2-7; D possibly corresponds to TRBD1 (6 bases). The CDR3 has 14 residues. V lost 0 bases, J lost 7 bases, and 13 bases lay in between. Germline V gene lookup returns CDR1 LGHNA and CDR2 YNFKEQ. The CDR3 here is CASSQDTGMREQYF. CDR3 coding DNA: TGTGCCAGCAGCCAAGACACAGGGATGAGGGAGCAGTACTTC.

This clonotype was seen many times. The rearrangement links TRBV20-1 to TRBJ1-5, with D perhaps matching TRBD1 (5 bases). CDR3 length: 15 residues. Trimming shortened V by 3 bases and J by 5 bases, and 17 bases separated the two germline ends. Germline loops: CDR1 DFQATT, CDR2 SNEGSKA (reference sequence). CDR3 amino acids: CSARGPLGIHQPQHF. The CDR3, as DNA: TGCAGTGCTAGGGGGCCTTTAGGGATCCATCAGCCCCAGCATTTT.

This chain links TRBV27 with TRBJ2-1, with D perhaps TRBD1 or TRBD2 (5 bases each). V was clipped by 5 bases and J by 0 bases, with 11 bases between them. Germline V gene data show CDR1 as MNHEY and CDR2 as SMNVEV (reference sequence). The CDR3 sequence is 15 residues long. The CDR3 spells CASSPWDDSYNEQFF. In nucleotides, the CDR3 is TGTGCCAGCAGTCCGTGGGACGACTCCTACAATGAGCAGTTCTTC.

The chain carries TRBV20-1 and TRBJ2-1; D not certain. V was shortened by 5 bases and J by 5 bases, with 13 bases between the two germline ends. CDR1 and CDR2 from the germline V gene are DFQATT and SNEGSKA (reference sequence). This CDR3 is 13 amino acids long. The DNA of the CDR3 is TGCAGTGCTCCACCCACCTCACACAATGAGCAGTTCTTC. This encodes CSAPPTSHNEQFF.

There are a few counts of this clonotype. The chain is built from TRBV12-3 or TRBV12-4 and TRBJ1-1, with D possibly matching TRBD1 (5 bases). The CDR3 is 15 residues long. Trimming took off 6 bases at V and 0 bases at J, with 14 bases between the two ends. DNA of the CDR3: TGTGCCAGCAGCCGGTCAGGGACCATGAACACTGAAGCTTTCTTT. This codes for CASSRSGTMNTEAFF.

This chain links TRBV5-1 with TRBJ2-5; D uncertain. The CDR3 has 13 amino acids. The V gene's germline CDR1 is SGHRS and CDR2 YFSETQ. Trimming stripped 4 bases from V and 1 base from J, with 8 bases between. CDR3 sequence: CASSPPPQETQYF. The DNA of the CDR3 is TGCGCCAGCAGCCCACCCCCCCAAGAGACCCAGTACTTC.

V is TRBV20-1 and J is TRBJ2-7, with 8 bases aligning to TRBD2. This CDR3 is built from 14 residues. Trimming took 5 bases from V and 2 from J; bases not matched to a gene: 8. Germline V CDR1 and CDR2: DFQATT, SNEGSKA (reference sequence). The CDR3 here is CSALQREPTYEQYF. The CDR3 DNA reads as TGCAGTGCTTTGCAGCGGGAGCCGACCTACGAGCAGTACTTC.

This clonotype was found a few times. The rearrangement joins TRBV12-3 or TRBV12-4 to TRBJ1-2; D is unclear. The CDR3 totals 12 residues. Trimming removed 4 bases from V and 8 bases from J, with 11 bases in between. CDR3 residues: CASSSGSKGYTF. Here the CDR3 DNA reads TGTGCCAGCAGTTCGGGGTCTAAGGGCTACACCTTC.

This sequence joins TRBV9 and TRBJ1-4; D is ambiguous. The CDR3 extends over 14 amino acids. Germline V lookup: CDR1 SGDLS, CDR2 YYNGEE. V shed 3 bases and J shed 3 bases, with 9 bases lying between them. DNA for the CDR3: TGTGCCAGCAGCGGGGGTAGGGCTAATGAAAAACTGTTTTTT. Residues: CASSGGRANEKLFF.

In its sample, this clonotype was seen once. The chain recombines TRBV18 with TRBJ2-1, with D unresolved. Looked up from germline, CDR1 is KGHSH and CDR2 is LQKENI. Trimming removed 7 bases from V and 1 base from J, with 17 bases in between. This CDR3 region has 16 residues. The CDR3: CASFSLPEGSYNEQFF. The CDR3 bases are TGTGCCAGCTTTTCTTTACCTGAAGGTTCCTACAATGAGCAGTTCTTC.

There are many counts of this clonotype. This chain connects TRBV6-5 to TRBJ2-1; TRBD2 might be the D (6 bases). Trimming left V 6 bases short and J 3 bases short, with 15 bases between. The CDR3 covers 15 residues. The germline V gene encodes CDR1 MNHEY and CDR2 SVGAGI. In nucleotides, the CDR3 is TGTGCCAGCAGCTCCCCGGGAGCGGGCTACAATGAGCAGTTCTTC. Its translation: CASSSPGAGYNEQFF.

The table lists this clonotype with many counts. CDR3 coding DNA: TGTGCCAGCAGCTTAGTAGCCGGAGATACGCAGTATTTT. Its protein product is CASSLVAGDTQYF. J is TRBJ2-3 and V is TRBV7-8; unclear D gene. V was clipped by 1 base and J by 5 bases, with 7 bases between them. Germline loops: CDR1 SGHVS, CDR2 FQNEAQ. CDR3 length: 13 amino acids.

Here the CDR3 DNA reads TGCGCCAGCAGCCGGAACTGGGATACGCAGTATTTT. This gives the protein CASSRNWDTQYF. The genes are TRBV5-1 and TRBJ2-3; D unresolved. This CDR3 has 12 amino acids. The ends were cut back, 4 bases at V and 6 bases at J, with 9 bases in the middle. Looked up from germline, CDR1 is SGHRS and CDR2 is YFSETQ.

This clonotype came up many times. V usage is TRBV10-3 and J usage is TRBJ2-1, with TRBD2 identical over 7 bases. The V and J ends lost 2 bases and 8 bases, in that order; junction bases with no gene match: 9. From germline, CDR1 is ENHRY and CDR2 SYGVKD. The CDR3 contains 15 residues. The CDR3 DNA sequence: TGTGCCATCAGTGAGGCGGGGGTGCTTTTGGATGAGCAGTTCTTC. Translating it yields CAISEAGVLLDEQFF.

The chain is built from TRBV5-1 and TRBJ2-1, with D tentatively TRBD2 (6 bases). The CDR3 contains 15 residues. CDR1 and CDR2 from the germline V gene are SGHRS and YFSETQ. Trimming took off 1 base at V and 2 bases at J, with 10 bases between the two ends. CDR3 amino acids: CASSLPQRAYNEQFF. CDR3 in DNA: TGCGCCAGCAGCTTGCCCCAGCGGGCCTACAATGAGCAGTTCTTC. Looking up the rest from reference TRBV5-1 and TRBJ2-1 gives the full variable domain: KAGVTQTPRYLIKTRGQQVTLSCSPISGHRSVSWYQQTPGQGLQFLFEYFSETQRNKGNFPGRFSGRQFSNSRSEMNVSTLELGDSALYLCASSLPQRAYNEQFFGPGTRLTVL.

The chain carries TRBV6-7 and TRBJ2-7; 14 positions agree with TRBD2. TRBV6-7 is filed as an ORF, its function uncertain. The CDR3 runs 16 residues. The V gene end was trimmed by 2 bases and the J gene end by 5 bases; junction bases not matched to a gene: 5. CDR3 residues: CASSYPGTSGSHEQYF. The CDR3 nucleotides read TGTGCCAGCAGTTACCCAGGGACTAGCGGGAGCCACGAGCAGTACTTC.

The rearrangement uses TRBV7-2 and TRBJ2-5; D might be TRBD2 (5 bases). The V gene lost 1 base and the J gene lost 7 bases, with 7 bases spanning the gap. Germline V gene sequence: CDR1 SGHTA, CDR2 FQGNSA. CDR3 length equals 12 residues. CDR3 loop: CASSLGGVTQYF. DNA for the CDR3: TGTGCCAGCAGCTTAGGGGGAGTGACCCAGTACTTC. The complete variable domain, with remaining parts taken from reference TRBV7-2 and TRBJ2-5, reads GAGVSQSPSNKVTEKGKDVELRCDPISGHTALYWYRQSLGQGLEFLIYFQGNSAPDKSGLPSDRFSAERTGGSVSTLTIQRTQQEDSAVYLCASSLGGVTQYFGPGTRLLVL.